This is a list of T cell receptor beta chains from one sample in a study of shared clonotypes between healthy human individuals. Repertoires were generated with immunoSEQ multiplex PCR, while TCRdb's copy carries only in-frame clones and drops some. The sample carries some 300,000 clones, more than 60% recorded once. Input material: memory CD4+ T cells sorted from blood. The receptor source for this set is a man younger than 45 in good health. CDR3s include the opening cysteine and the closing phenylalanine or tryptophan.

>15|TRBV2|TRBJ2-1
CASRGRLGSYNEQFF
>14|TRBV29-1|TRBJ2-4
CSIRRDGTKNIQYF
>14|TRBV5-1|TRBJ2-7
CASSLVGQGSEQYF
>15|TRBV10-2|TRBJ2-3
CASSGILAVGGTQYF
>15|TRBV4-1|TRBJ1-2
CASSQGGLTAYGYTF
>13|TRBV9|TRBJ2-2
CASSGIPGGELFF
>13|TRBV30|TRBJ1-5
CAWDGGSNQPQHF
>20|TRBV2|TRBJ2-7
CASSPRGTSGSPFPTYEQYF
>15|TRBV5-1|TRBJ2-7
CASSSSGTSVPSQYF
>14|TRBV2|TRBJ2-7
CASRRTSRSYEQYF
>13|TRBV28|TRBJ1-1
CASSPKDKSEAFF
>12|TRBV18|TRBJ1-4
CASSFDGEKLFF
>11|TRBV20-1|TRBJ2-7
CSAIDSYEQYF
>12|TRBV2|TRBJ1-5
CASDSGNQPQHF
>17|TRBV4-3|TRBJ1-4
CASSQDTYREGREKLFF
>14|TRBV7-9|TRBJ1-5
CASSLGTENQPQHF
>18|TRBV18|TRBJ1-3
CASSPIGGKTLAGNTIYF
>15|TRBV27|TRBJ1-2
CASSFRTGGNYGYTF
>15|TRBV6-1|TRBJ2-7
CASTLPGPVGYEQYF
>12|TRBV19|TRBJ2-1
CASSTSYNEQFF
>13|TRBV7-9|TRBJ2-7
CASSSPSRSEQYF
>15|TRBV18|TRBJ2-5
CASSPTGKTGETQYF
>16|TRBV5-1|TRBJ2-1
CASSLRGGASYNEQFF
>16|TRBV2|TRBJ1-6
CASSARAGTANSPLHF
>15|TRBV7-2|TRBJ2-7
CASRTNRGRLGEQYF
>15|TRBV15|TRBJ2-7
CATSRGGSGSGEQYF
>17|TRBV6-1|TRBJ2-1
CASSEQGQGLLYNEQFF
>21|TRBV21-1|TRBJ2-6
CASSKEGIGTGRASGANVLTF
>13|TRBV6-1|TRBJ1-2
CASISDREYGYTF
>16|TRBV10-3|TRBJ2-1
CAIKGLAGGPYNEQFF
>15|TRBV9|TRBJ2-7
CASSVAGVSTYEQYF
>15|TRBV4-3|TRBJ2-5
CASSQASGPQETQYF
>12|TRBV6-6|TRBJ2-7
CASSLRDREQYF
>13|TRBV5-1|TRBJ2-5
CASSLEGSETQYF